Listed below are T cell receptor beta chains from one sample, sequenced in a study of immune characterization of retroperitoneal liposarcoma. TCRdb used MiXCR to reprocess the PCR reads, holding one entry per CDR3 protein. The sample consists of over 9,000 distinct CDR3 sequences, about 27% of them appearing once. The sample taken for sequencing was tumor tissue. The receptors here all came from a female donor with retroperitoneal liposarcoma. The CDR3 runs from the conserved cysteine through the conserved F or W. A D gene is named only where the DNA matches it firmly. Rows give clone size only sometimes, using once, few, many, or a class for an expanded clone.

NA	TRBV6-6	NA	TRBJ2-7	CASREDNGYYEQYF	TGTGCCAGCAGAGAAGATAACGGCTACTACGAGCAGTACTTC
NA	TRBV11-2	TRBD2	TRBJ2-7	CASSLEGSSGIEQYF	TGTGCCAGCAGCTTAGAGGGGAGTAGCGGGATCGAGCAGTACTTC
many	TRBV6-1	NA	TRBJ2-7	CASMKEYRVAYEQYF	TGTGCCAGCATGAAGGAGTACAGGGTGGCCTACGAGCAGTACTTC
few	TRBV6-1	NA	TRBJ1-6	CASSESARSPLHF	TGTGCCAGCAGTGAAAGTGCCCGATCACCCCTCCACTTT
NA	TRBV4-3	NA	TRBJ2-1	CASSQGTVNEQFF	TGCGCCAGCAGCCAGGGGACGGTCAATGAGCAGTTCTTC
few	TRBV12-3/TRBV12-4	NA	TRBJ1-2	CASSRRGFGDGYTF	TGTGCCAGCAGTCGGCGAGGATTCGGCGATGGCTACACCTTC
few	TRBV4-1	TRBD2	TRBJ2-1	CASSPSGSVYNEQFF	TGCGCCAGCAGCCCGAGCGGGAGTGTCTACAATGAGCAGTTCTTC
many	TRBV12-3/TRBV12-4	TRBD1	TRBJ2-1	CASSSRQGVNEQFF	TGTGCCAGCAGTTCCCGACAGGGGGTCAATGAGCAGTTCTTC
NA	TRBV11-2	TRBD2	TRBJ2-7	CASSLGLAGEQYF	TGTGCCAGCAGCTTAGGACTAGCTGGCGAGCAGTACTTC
NA	TRBV6-6	TRBD1	TRBJ2-1	CASSYGQGAYEQFF	TGTGCCAGCAGTTACGGACAGGGGGCCTACGAGCAGTTCTTC
NA	TRBV4-3	NA	TRBJ1-5	CASSQDPGHRGQPQHF	TGCGCCAGCAGCCAAGATCCAGGGCACAGAGGTCAGCCCCAGCATTTT
medium-sized	TRBV7-2	TRBD2	TRBJ2-7	CASSLKPSGTHEQYF	TGTGCCAGCAGCTTAAAGCCTAGCGGTACTCACGAGCAGTACTTC
NA	TRBV6-1	NA	TRBJ1-2	CASSYSSGTGNYGYTF	TGTGCCAGCAGTTATTCTTCAGGGACCGGTAACTATGGCTACACCTTC
NA	TRBV11-2	NA	TRBJ2-2	CASSLGTGELFF	TGTGCCAGCAGCTTGGGCACCGGGGAGCTGTTTTTT
many	TRBV11-2	TRBD2	TRBJ2-5	CASSGGLARQETQYF	TGTGCCAGCAGCGGAGGACTAGCGAGGCAAGAGACCCAGTACTTC
many	TRBV6-1	TRBD1	TRBJ2-1	CASSRRDSHYEQFF	TGTGCCAGCAGCCGACGGGACAGCCATTATGAGCAGTTCTTC
few	TRBV6-1	NA	TRBJ1-5	CASTPAGGNQPQHF	TGTGCCAGCACCCCTGCAGGCGGCAATCAGCCCCAGCATTTT
many	TRBV6-1	TRBD1	TRBJ1-2	CASRTRGQGYGYTF	TGTGCCAGCAGAACCAGGGGGCAAGGTTATGGCTACACCTTC
NA	TRBV6-1	NA	TRBJ1-1	CASTEGAVTEAFF	TGTGCCAGCACCGAAGGGGCAGTGACTGAAGCTTTCTTT
many	TRBV6-1	TRBD1	TRBJ1-3	CASSATGAGNTIYF	TGTGCCAGCAGCGCAACAGGGGCTGGAAACACCATATATTTT
few	TRBV12-3/TRBV12-4	NA	TRBJ2-1	CASSSDARDIPYNEQFF	TGTGCCAGCAGTTCGGATGCCAGGGATATACCCTACAATGAGCAGTTCTTC
medium-sized	TRBV6-1	NA	TRBJ2-7	CASSEVSYEQYF	TGTGCCAGCAGTGAAGTGTCCTACGAGCAGTACTTC
many	TRBV11-2	TRBD1	TRBJ2-7	CASRRQGATYEQYF	TGTGCCAGCAGGAGACAGGGGGCCACCTACGAGCAGTACTTC
many	TRBV10-2	NA	TRBJ2-5	CASSEKETQYF	TGCGCCAGCAGTGAAAAAGAGACCCAGTACTTC
few	TRBV6-1	NA	TRBJ1-1	CKTPGTEAFF	TGCAAGACCCCGGGTACTGAAGCTTTCTTT
many	TRBV7-2	NA	TRBJ1-2	CASSLVRDVSYTF	TGTGCCAGCAGCTTAGTTAGGGACGTGAGCTACACCTTC
medium-sized	TRBV7-2	NA	TRBJ2-1	CASNSRWVSYNEQFF	TGTGCCAGCAATTCCCGGTGGGTTTCCTACAATGAGCAGTTCTTC
NA	TRBV6-1	NA	TRBJ2-3	CASSFRQAMTDTQYF	TGTGCCAGCAGTTTTCGACAGGCAATGACAGATACGCAGTATTTT